This T cell receptor beta chain was captured by sequencing in a study of blood T cells in healthy people across ages. Trimming removed 2 bases from V and 6 bases from J, with 6 bases in between. CDR1 is LGHNT, CDR2 FRNRAP, per germline. The CDR3 runs to 12 residues. Alongside a J-beta primer mix, a sample-barcoded 5' primer served in a second PCR lasting about 7 to 12 cycles. Each CDR3 protein is one row after TCRdb ran MiXCR on the 5' RACE reads. The table includes some 800,000 distinct CDR3 sequences, about 42% detected once. The J gene is TRBJ2-3, the V gene TRBV12-5, with unresolved D. The sample was blood. The receptor comes from a man between 60 and 75 years old in good health. CDR3 sequence reads: CASGLYGDTQYF. CDR3 sequence (DNA): TGTGCTAGTGGTTTGTACGGTGATACGCAGTATTTT.